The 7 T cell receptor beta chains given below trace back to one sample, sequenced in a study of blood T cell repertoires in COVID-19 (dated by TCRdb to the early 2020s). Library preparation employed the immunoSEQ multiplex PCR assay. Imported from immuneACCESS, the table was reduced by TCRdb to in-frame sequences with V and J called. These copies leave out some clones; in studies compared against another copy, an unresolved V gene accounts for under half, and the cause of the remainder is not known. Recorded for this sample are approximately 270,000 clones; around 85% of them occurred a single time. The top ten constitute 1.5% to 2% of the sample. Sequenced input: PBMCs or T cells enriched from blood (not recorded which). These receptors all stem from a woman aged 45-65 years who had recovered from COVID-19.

The DNA for the CDR3 is TGTGCCTCAACTGCCGGGACTAGCGGCAACAATGAGCAGTTCTTC. Its protein is CASTAGTSGNNEQFF. The chain couples TRBV11-1 to TRBJ2-1; 11 bases fit TRBD2. Germline CDR1 and CDR2: SGHAT and FQDESV (reference sequence). This CDR3 contains 15 residues. V lost 11 bases, J lost 5 bases, and 11 bases stayed unmatched. The full variable domain, in which reference TRBV11-1 and TRBJ2-1 provide the parts outside the CDR3, is EAEVAQSPRYKITEKSQAVAFWCDPISGHATLYWYRQILGQGPELLVQFQDESVVDDSQLPKDRFSAERLKGVDSTLKIQPAELGDSAMYLCASTAGTSGNNEQFFGPGTRLTVL.

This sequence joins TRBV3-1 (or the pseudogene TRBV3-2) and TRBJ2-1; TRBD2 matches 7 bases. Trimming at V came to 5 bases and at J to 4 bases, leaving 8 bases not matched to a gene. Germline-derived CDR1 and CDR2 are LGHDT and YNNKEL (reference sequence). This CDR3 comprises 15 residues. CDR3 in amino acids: CASSFGLERYNEQFF. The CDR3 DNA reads TGTGCCAGCAGCTTCGGACTAGAAAGGTACAATGAGCAGTTCTTC.

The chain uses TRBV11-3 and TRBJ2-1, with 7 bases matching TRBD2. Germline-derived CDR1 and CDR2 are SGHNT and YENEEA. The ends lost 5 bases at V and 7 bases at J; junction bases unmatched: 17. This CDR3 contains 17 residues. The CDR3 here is CASSRGTSAGRANEQFF. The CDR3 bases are TGTGCCAGCAGCCGTGGGACCAGCGCAGGGAGGGCAAATGAGCAGTTCTTC.

The CDR3 loop is CATSDGKYTQYF. The CDR3 DNA reads TGTGCCACCAGTGACGGTAAATATACGCAGTATTTT. The chain joins TRBV24-1 to TRBJ2-3; D not resolved. Trimming left V 4 bases short and J 7 bases short, with 8 bases between. The germline CDR1 and CDR2 sequences are KGHDR and SFDVKD. The CDR3 is 12 amino acids.

As DNA, the CDR3 is TGTGCCAGCAGTTCGGTGTTAGATACGCAGTATTTT. As protein: CASSSVLDTQYF. The chain joins TRBV12-3 or TRBV12-4 to TRBJ2-3; unclear D gene. V was clipped by 4 bases and J by 5 bases, with 7 bases between them. The CDR3 covers 12 residues.

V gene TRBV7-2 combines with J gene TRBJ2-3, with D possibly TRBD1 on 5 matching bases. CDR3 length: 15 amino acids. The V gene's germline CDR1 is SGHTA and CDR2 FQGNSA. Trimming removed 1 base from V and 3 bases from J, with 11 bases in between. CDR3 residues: CASSLDRGRTDTQYF. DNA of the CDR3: TGTGCCAGCAGCTTAGATAGGGGAAGAACAGATACGCAGTATTTT.

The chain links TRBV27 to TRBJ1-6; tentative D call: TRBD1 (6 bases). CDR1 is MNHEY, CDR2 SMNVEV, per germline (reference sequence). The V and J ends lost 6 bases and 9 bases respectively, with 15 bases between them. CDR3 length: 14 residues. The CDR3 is CASSRGGRGSPLHF. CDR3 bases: TGTGCCAGCAGCAGGGGTGGCAGGGGTTCACCCCTCCACTTT.